These 12 T cell receptor beta chains came from one sample sequenced in a study of early T cells in non-severe SARS-CoV-2 infection. TCRdb passed the 5' RACE reads through MiXCR, listing each CDR3 protein once. Of 50,000 to 70,000 distinct CDR3 sequences listed, approximately 12% are singletons. Sequencing used whole blood. All receptors come from an adult who was a healthcare worker with PCR-confirmed SARS-CoV-2 infection or an uninfected control (not recorded which).

The rearrangement joins TRBV6-1 to TRBJ2-3; D possibly uses TRBD1 or TRBD2 (5 bases each). V lost 6 bases and J 0 bases, leaving 7 bases between the germline ends. The CDR3 runs 13 residues. CDR1 is MNHNS, CDR2 SASEGT, per germline. The CDR3 nucleotides are TGTGCCAGCAGGAGGGGCAGCACAGATACGCAGTATTTT. It is translated as CASRRGSTDTQYF.

This clonotype was detected many times. V and J are TRBV6-5 and TRBJ2-7; D gene unclear. The germline V and J ends were trimmed by 9 bases and 2 bases, with 11 bases remaining between them. The CDR3 spans 12 residues. Germline CDR1 and CDR2: MNHEY and SVGAGI. DNA of the CDR3: TGTGCCAGTGTTGGACGTACCTACGAGCAGTACTTC. This gives the protein CASVGRTYEQYF.

The gene calls are TRBV29-1 and TRBJ2-1; D possibly corresponds to TRBD1 (5 bases). CDR1 and CDR2 (germline): SQVTM, ANQGSEA. The CDR3 totals 13 residues. Trimming took 1 base from V and 5 from J, leaving 9 bases between them. CDR3 sequence (DNA): TGCAGCGTTGAAGGGCCACAGGACAATGAGCAGTTCTTC. As protein: CSVEGPQDNEQFF.

The chain joins TRBV9 to TRBJ1-2, with D possibly TRBD1 on 6 matching bases. Germline V lookup: CDR1 SGDLS, CDR2 YYNGEE. V lost 0 bases and J 4 bases, leaving 13 bases between the germline ends. The CDR3 is 15 amino acids. CDR3 sequence: CASSVGTDKIYGYTF. The CDR3 nucleotides read TGTGCCAGCAGCGTAGGGACAGACAAGATCTATGGCTACACCTTC.

Many counts were recorded for this clonotype. The rearrangement links TRBV27 to TRBJ1-5; 10 positions agree with TRBD1. Germline-derived CDR1 and CDR2 are MNHEY and SMNVEV (reference sequence). J was trimmed by 2 bases and V by 8 bases; bases with no gene match: 6. The CDR3 covers 15 residues. The CDR3 nucleotides are TGTGCCAGCCGACAGGGGGCCTTGGGCAATCAGCCCCAGCATTTT. Its protein is CASRQGALGNQPQHF.

The chain is built from TRBV5-4 and TRBJ1-1; D ambiguous. V lost 4 bases to trimming and J lost 0 bases, with 10 bases between them. Germline V gene lookup returns CDR1 SGHNT and CDR2 YYREEE (reference sequence). The CDR3 consists of 14 residues. The DNA of the CDR3 is TGTGCCAGCAGCATGAGGGTGTTGAACACTGAAGCTTTCTTT. Encoded protein: CASSMRVLNTEAFF.

This clonotype was counted at least ten times. Here the CDR3 DNA reads TGCAGCGTTGAAGATCTTCAACTAGGGGCAGATACGCAGTATTTT. This translates into CSVEDLQLGADTQYF. This chain links TRBV29-1 with TRBJ2-3, with D tentatively TRBD1 or TRBD2 (5 bases each). Trimming pared 0 bases from V and 4 bases from J, leaving 14 bases between. Germline-derived CDR1 and CDR2 are SQVTM and ANQGSEA. This CDR3 contains 15 residues.

The chain carries TRBV20-1 and TRBJ2-7, with D perhaps given as TRBD1 or TRBD2 (5 bases each). Germline values: CDR1 DFQATT, CDR2 SNEGSKA (reference sequence). The CDR3 totals 12 residues. Trimming left V 7 bases short and J 3 bases short, with 13 bases between. CDR3 region: CSVLAGGYEQYF. CDR3 nucleotide sequence: TGCAGTGTCTTGGCTGGGGGCTACGAGCAGTACTTC.

The chain couples TRBV9 to TRBJ2-2; D perhaps matches TRBD2 (7 bases). The V end lost 0 bases, the J end lost 1 base, and 16 bases lay between the germline ends. CDR1 and CDR2 from the germline V gene are SGDLS and YYNGEE. CDR3 length: 18 amino acids. The CDR3, as DNA: TGTGCCAGCAGCGTAGAGGGGGTTGAGCGGGAGAACACCGGGGAGCTGTTTTTT. It codes for CASSVEGVERENTGELFF.

This clonotype was detected a few times. This chain joins TRBV20-1 and TRBJ2-1, with D possibly matching TRBD2 (5 bases). Germline V gene lookup returns CDR1 DFQATT and CDR2 SNEGSKA (reference sequence). The V end lost 5 bases, the J end lost 7 bases, and 9 bases lay between the germline ends. CDR3 length equals 11 residues. The CDR3 DNA follows: TGCAGTGCTGGGAGAGAGAATGAGCAGTTCTTC. Translation: CSAGRENEQFF.

This clonotype has just a few counts. This chain uses TRBV29-1 with TRBJ1-3; D gene unclear. The germline V and J ends were trimmed by 4 bases and 4 bases, with 11 bases remaining between them. The CDR3 has 13 residues. Germline assignment: CDR1 SQVTM and CDR2 ANQGSEA. Here the CDR3 DNA reads TGCAGCGTTGCGGCGAATCGAGGAAACACCATATATTTT. Translated: CSVAANRGNTIYF.

There are a few counts of this clonotype. Sequence at one end of the junction differs from germline and may be a read error. The rearrangement joins TRBV7-7 to TRBJ2-3; no reliable D call. Germline loops: CDR1 SSHAT, CDR2 FNYEAQ (reference sequence). The CDR3 has 13 residues. The CDR3 nucleotides are TGTGCTAGCAGCTTAGGGAACGCAGATACGCAGTATTTT. Amino acid sequence: CASSLGNADTQYF.